The 28 T cell receptor beta chains given below trace back to one sample, sequenced in a study of shared clonotypes between healthy human individuals. Data came from immunoSEQ multiplex PCR; TCRdb stores just in-frame clones and leaves some out. The sample contains more than 1 million clones, roughly 74% of which appear only once. Sample: memory CD4+ T cells from PBMCs. Subset meaning: CD45RA-negative fraction. The receptors were sampled from a man aged 18 to 29 in good health. Some clones in this sample may be carry-over from other donors' samples.

The chain couples TRBV9 to TRBJ1-3, with D perhaps matching TRBD1 (5 bases). V gave up 3 bases and J gave up 0 bases, with 10 bases separating them. The germline CDR1 and CDR2 sequences are SGDLS and YYNGEE. This CDR3 region has 15 residues. CDR3 bases: TGTGCCAGCAGCGCGGGACGGATCTCTGGAAACACCATATATTTT. Translating gives CASSAGRISGNTIYF.

With respect to this clone: Other DNA sequences in the sample encode the same CDR3. The V call is TRBV7-9, the J call TRBJ2-7; tentative D call: TRBD1 (5 bases). Germline V gives CDR1 SEHNR, CDR2 FQNEAQ (reference sequence). V lost 2 bases, J lost 1 base, and 9 bases lay in between. The CDR3 contains 14 residues. The CDR3 nucleotides read TGTGCCAGCAGCTTACAGGGATCTTCCTACGAGCAGTACTTC. Amino acid sequence: CASSLQGSSYEQYF.

The CDR3 reads CASSRTSGSNPDTQYF. CDR3 in DNA: TGTGCCAGCAGCCGTACTAGCGGGAGTAACCCAGATACGCAGTATTTT. J is TRBJ2-3 and V is TRBV5-6; 11 bases are a match to TRBD2. Trimming took 4 bases from V and 4 from J; bases not matched to a gene: 8. CDR1 SGHDT and CDR2 YYEEEE come from the germline V gene. The CDR3 covers 16 residues.

This chain joins TRBV7-9 and TRBJ2-1, with 7 bases that match TRBD2. This CDR3 spans 14 amino acids. CDR1 is SEHNR and CDR2 is FQNEAQ in the germline V gene (reference sequence). With 5 bases clipped from V and 1 base from J, the junction kept 2 bases outside the gene matches. CDR3 loop: CASSKAGSYNEQFF. The CDR3 DNA follows: TGTGCCAGCAGCAAAGCGGGGTCCTACAATGAGCAGTTCTTC. Looking up the rest from reference TRBV7-9 and TRBJ2-1 gives the full variable domain: DTGVSQNPRHKITKRGQNVTFRCDPISEHNRLYWYRQTLGQGPEFLTYFQNEAQLEKSRLLSDRFSAERPKGSFSTLEIQRTEQGDSAMYLCASSKAGSYNEQFFGPGTRLTVL.

This clone has just a few counts. The chain links TRBV29-1 to TRBJ1-1; maybe TRBD1 (6 bases). The CDR3 sequence is 13 residues long. Between the trimmed V and J ends, which lost 4 bases and 2 bases, there was a span of 11 bases. CDR1 and CDR2 (germline): SQVTM, ANQGSEA. DNA for the CDR3: TGCAGCGTTGGCAGGGGAGATAACACTGAAGCTTTCTTT. It translates to CSVGRGDNTEAFF.

V usage is TRBV5-1 and J usage is TRBJ1-2; D is unresolved. The CDR3 length is 14 residues. The V and J ends lost 4 bases and 7 bases respectively, with 17 bases between them. Per germline, CDR1 SGHRS and CDR2 YFSETQ. CDR3 DNA: TGCGCCAGCAGCGAAACGGATGTTTCCAGTGGCTACACCTTC. This encodes CASSETDVSSGYTF.

The V gene is TRBV18, the J gene TRBJ2-5; D is uncertain. This CDR3 has 14 amino acids. Germline V gives CDR1 KGHSH, CDR2 LQKENI. Trimming left V 4 bases short and J 2 bases short, with 11 bases between. Here the CDR3 reads CASSRSTVQETQYF. The CDR3 DNA is TGTGCCAGCTCACGCTCCACAGTACAAGAGACCCAGTACTTC.

This clone was seen only a few times. The J gene is TRBJ1-3, the V gene TRBV7-3; D uncertain. Germline V lookup: CDR1 SGHTA, CDR2 FQGTGA. Trimming left V 5 bases short and J 0 bases short, with 5 bases between. The CDR3 spans 13 residues. As DNA, the CDR3 is TGTGCCAGCAGCCAAATCTCTGGAAACACCATATATTTT. Amino acids: CASSQISGNTIYF. Complete variable domain (other parts from reference TRBV7-3 and TRBJ1-3): GAGVSQTPSNKVTEKGKYVELRCDPISGHTALYWYRQSLGQGPEFLIYFQGTGAADDSGLPNDRFFAVRPEGSVSTLKIQRTERGDSAVYLCASSQISGNTIYFGEGSWLTVV.

V is TRBV7-2 and J is TRBJ1-1; possible D gene TRBD1, 5 bases. Germline V lookup: CDR1 SGHTA, CDR2 FQGNSA. This CDR3 region has 14 residues. Trimming pared 3 bases from V and 5 bases from J, leaving 13 bases between. The CDR3 sequence: CASSFRQSGTEAFF. The CDR3 nucleotides read TGTGCCAGCAGCTTCAGACAGTCGGGGACTGAAGCTTTCTTT.

About this clone: The sample contains more than one DNA sequence encoding this CDR3. V and J are TRBV29-1 and TRBJ2-5; D is perhaps TRBD2 (6 bases). The germline V gene encodes CDR1 SQVTM and CDR2 ANQGSEA. This CDR3 is 10 amino acids long. V shed 6 bases and J shed 4 bases, with 6 bases lying between them. The CDR3 spells CSVGRETQYF. The CDR3 region has the DNA TGCAGCGTCGGGAGAGAGACCCAGTACTTC.

The chain uses TRBV6-1 and TRBJ1-1; no clear D. This CDR3 has 14 residues. Trimming stripped 10 bases from V and 0 bases from J, with 15 bases between. From germline, CDR1 is MNHNS and CDR2 SASEGT. DNA for the CDR3: TGTGCCACACAAGAACAGATAGTGAACACTGAAGCTTTCTTT. It specifies CATQEQIVNTEAFF.

The chain combines TRBV27 with TRBJ1-2; D may be TRBD1 (6 bases). The V gene's germline CDR1 is MNHEY and CDR2 SMNVEV (reference sequence). The CDR3 loop spans 13 amino acids. V lost 6 bases, J lost 2 bases, and 10 bases lay in between. The CDR3 is CASRATGNYGYTF. The CDR3, as DNA: TGTGCCAGCAGGGCAACAGGGAACTATGGCTACACCTTC.

J is TRBJ1-5 and V is TRBV23-1; TRBD1 matches 8 bases. TRBV23-1 is an open reading frame, and its role is uncertain. There are 17 residues in the CDR3. The junction had 13 bases not matched to a gene; V was cut back by 4 bases and J by 5 bases. The CDR3 sequence: CASSRWWGRGLHQPQHF. The CDR3 DNA sequence: TGCGCCAGCAGTCGGTGGTGGGGCAGGGGGCTCCATCAGCCCCAGCATTTT.

The J gene is TRBJ2-7, the V gene TRBV6-1; 7 bases line up with TRBD1. V lost 6 bases and J lost 5; bases outside the gene matches: 7. The CDR3 is made up of 13 amino acids. Germline CDR1 MNHNS, CDR2 SASEGT. CDR3 loop: CASSLWQGDEQYF. CDR3 bases: TGTGCCAGCAGCTTGTGGCAGGGGGACGAGCAGTACTTC.

The chain carries TRBV7-2 and TRBJ2-7; TRBD2 aligns across 8 bases. The CDR3 is 15 residues long. Germline V gene data show CDR1 as SGHTA and CDR2 as FQGNSA. The J segment lost 1 base and the V segment lost 5 bases, leaving 7 bases of the junction unmatched. CDR3 sequence: CASSPMSGGSYEQYF. In nucleotides, the CDR3 is TGTGCCAGCAGCCCCATGTCGGGGGGGTCCTACGAGCAGTACTTC.

V is TRBV27 and J is TRBJ2-7, with no clear D. This CDR3 has 13 amino acids. The germline CDR1 and CDR2 sequences are MNHEY and SMNVEV (reference sequence). V was cut by 6 bases and J by 3 bases, with 12 bases left in between. Here the CDR3 reads CASSRTPGYEQYF. The DNA of the CDR3 is TGTGCCAGCAGCCGGACCCCTGGCTACGAGCAGTACTTC.

The chain recombines TRBV6-1 with TRBJ1-2; D possibly corresponds to TRBD1 (5 bases). The CDR3 length is 14 residues. Trimming removed 5 bases at V and 6 bases at J, with 16 bases between. The V gene's germline CDR1 is MNHNS and CDR2 SASEGT. CDR3 residues: CASSPLLGGDGYTF. CDR3 coding DNA: TGTGCCAGCAGTCCCCTGCTCGGGGGGGATGGCTACACCTTC.

The chain uses TRBV11-2 and TRBJ2-1; 11 bases match TRBD2. Trimming at V came to 3 bases and at J to 0 bases, leaving 10 bases not matched to a gene. CDR3 size: 19 residues. Germline V gene sequence: CDR1 SGHAT, CDR2 FQNNGV. DNA for the CDR3: TGTGCCAGCAGCTTTATAACTAGCGGGAGTTCCCACTCCTACAATGAGCAGTTCTTC. Residues: CASSFITSGSSHSYNEQFF.

This sequence joins TRBV5-1 and TRBJ2-5; D ambiguous. The germline CDR1 and CDR2 sequences are SGHRS and YFSETQ. This CDR3 comprises 15 residues. The germline V and J ends were trimmed by 0 bases and 4 bases, with 13 bases remaining between them. CDR3 amino acids: CASSLAQAVAETQYF. In DNA, the CDR3 is TGCGCCAGCAGCTTGGCTCAGGCGGTTGCAGAGACCCAGTACTTC.

The rearrangement links TRBV2 to TRBJ1-2, with D possibly TRBD1 on 6 matching bases. Germline V lookup: CDR1 SNHLY, CDR2 FYNNEI. This CDR3 comprises 14 residues. The V end lost 7 bases, the J end lost 7 bases, and 19 bases lay between the germline ends. The CDR3 loop is CASTQEGGSRGYTF. DNA of the CDR3: TGTGCCAGCACTCAAGAGGGGGGGTCGCGTGGCTACACCTTC.

Ten or more counts support this clone. The V gene is TRBV7-3, the J gene TRBJ2-1; D call uncertain. CDR1 and CDR2 (germline): SGHTA, FQGTGA. This CDR3 comprises 15 residues. Trimming cost V 6 bases and J 5 bases, with 17 bases left between them. The CDR3 nucleotides are TGTGCCAGCAGACAGACCCCACAGATACACAATGAGCAGTTCTTC. Its translation: CASRQTPQIHNEQFF.

The J gene is TRBJ2-1, the V gene TRBV9, with D tentatively TRBD2 (6 bases). V lost 0 bases and J lost 2, with 9 bases in between. Germline V gives CDR1 SGDLS, CDR2 YYNGEE. The CDR3 contains 15 residues. The DNA for the CDR3 is TGTGCCAGCAGCGTAGTAGCGGCTACCTACAATGAGCAGTTCTTC. Its translation: CASSVVAATYNEQFF.

The chain joins TRBV20-1 to TRBJ2-7; no clear D. The germline CDR1 and CDR2 sequences are DFQATT and SNEGSKA (reference sequence). Trimming pared 4 bases from V and 0 bases from J, leaving 4 bases between. CDR3 length: 11 amino acids. CDR3 sequence (DNA): TGCAGTGCTACGGTCTCCTACGAGCAGTACTTC. This codes for CSATVSYEQYF.

This clone was observed a few times. The V and J genes are TRBV14 and TRBJ2-3; maybe TRBD2 (5 bases). The CDR3 has 13 amino acids. The ends were cut back, 0 bases at V and 9 bases at J, with 10 bases in the middle. Germline V gene sequence: CDR1 SGHDN, CDR2 FVKESK. The CDR3 sequence: CASSQDGGTTQYF. CDR3 in DNA: TGTGCCAGCAGCCAAGACGGAGGAACAACGCAGTATTTT.

The CDR3: CAIATSGRRSHTDTQYF. CDR3 nucleotide sequence: TGTGCCATTGCGACTAGCGGGAGACGCAGTCACACAGATACGCAGTATTTT. The chain uses TRBV28 and TRBJ2-3; 12 positions agree with TRBD2. V lost 10 bases, J lost 2 bases, and 13 bases stayed unmatched. The V gene's germline CDR1 is MDHEN and CDR2 SYDVKM. The CDR3 consists of 17 residues. Combining the CDR3 with reference TRBV28 and TRBJ2-3 gives the whole variable domain DVKVTQSSRYLVKRTGEKVFLECVQDMDHENMFWYRQDPGLGLRLIYFSYDVKMKEKGDIPEGYSVSREKKERFSLILESASTNQTSMYLCAIATSGRRSHTDTQYFGPGTRLTVL.

This clone was observed at least ten times. The rearrangement uses TRBV5-1 and TRBJ2-3; 7 bases match TRBD1. The CDR3 consists of 14 residues. V trimming: 0 bases; J trimming: 7 bases; junction bases outside the gene matches: 5. From germline, CDR1 is SGHRS and CDR2 YFSETQ. The CDR3 sequence is CASSLGQGLNTQYF. The CDR3 coding sequence is TGCGCCAGCAGCTTGGGACAGGGTCTGAATACGCAGTATTTT.

As regards this clone: This likely came from a read error, as a far larger clone is one base away. This same CDR3 is encoded by further DNA sequences in the sample. The CDR3 spells CASSLQETQYF. CDR3 sequence (DNA): TGTGCCAGCAGCCTACAAGAGACCCAGTACTTC. The gene calls are TRBV28 and TRBJ2-5; D not resolved. CDR1 is MDHEN and CDR2 is SYDVKM in the germline V gene. This CDR3 spans 11 amino acids. Trimming removed 6 bases from V and 2 bases from J, with 4 bases in between.

This CDR3 reads CASSLHAAGSINTEAFF. The DNA for the CDR3 is TGTGCCAGCTCACTACACGCCGCCGGGAGTATCAACACTGAAGCTTTCTTT. The chain combines TRBV18 with TRBJ1-1, with unresolved D. This CDR3 region has 17 residues. Trimming took 4 bases from V and 2 from J, leaving 20 bases between them. The germline V gene encodes CDR1 KGHSH and CDR2 LQKENI.